One T cell receptor (beta chain) is described in this entry. The sample originates from a study of blood T cells in healthy people across ages. A second about 6 to 11 cycle PCR used barcoded and J-beta primers. MiXCR was run by TCRdb on the 5' RACE reads, yielding one entry per CDR3 protein. The repertoire holds fewer than 2 million distinct CDR3 sequences, with approximately 40% as singletons. This CDR3 contains 16 residues. Germline V gene sequence: CDR1 SEHNR, CDR2 FQNEAQ (reference sequence). V was pared by 3 bases and J by 4 bases, with 17 bases between. The chain uses TRBV7-9 and TRBJ2-3, with D perhaps TRBD1 (5 bases). The clonotype comes from a human donor in good health. Sequencing used blood. The CDR3 nucleotides are TGTGCCAGCAGCTTGGGTTCAGGGTACTTGGCAGATACGCAGTATTTT. Translation: CASSLGSGYLADTQYF.